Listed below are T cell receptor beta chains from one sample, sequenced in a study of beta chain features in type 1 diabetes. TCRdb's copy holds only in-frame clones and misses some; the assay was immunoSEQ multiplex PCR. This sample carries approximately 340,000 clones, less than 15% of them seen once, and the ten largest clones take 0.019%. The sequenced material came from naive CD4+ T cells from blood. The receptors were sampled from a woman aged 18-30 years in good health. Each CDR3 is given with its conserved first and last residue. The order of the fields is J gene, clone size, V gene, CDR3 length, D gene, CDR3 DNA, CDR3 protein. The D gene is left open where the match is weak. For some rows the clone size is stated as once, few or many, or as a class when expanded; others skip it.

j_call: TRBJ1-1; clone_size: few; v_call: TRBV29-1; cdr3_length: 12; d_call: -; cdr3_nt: TGCAGCGTTGGCCCGACGGGGACTGAAGCTTTCTTT; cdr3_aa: CSVGPTGTEAFF
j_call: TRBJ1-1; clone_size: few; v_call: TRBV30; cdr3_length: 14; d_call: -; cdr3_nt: TGTGCCTGGAGGGGAGTCCTCGTGAACACTGAAGCTTTCTTT; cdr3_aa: CAWRGVLVNTEAFF
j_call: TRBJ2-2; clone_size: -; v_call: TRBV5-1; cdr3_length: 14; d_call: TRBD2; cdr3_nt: TGCGCCAGCAGCTTGGACCGGGAGGACGGGGAGCTGTTTTTT; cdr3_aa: CASSLDREDGELFF
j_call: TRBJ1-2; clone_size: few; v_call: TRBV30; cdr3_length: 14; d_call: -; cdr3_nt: TGTGCCTTTGCGGGGCAGCGCGCTAACTATGGCTACACCTTC; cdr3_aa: CAFAGQRANYGYTF
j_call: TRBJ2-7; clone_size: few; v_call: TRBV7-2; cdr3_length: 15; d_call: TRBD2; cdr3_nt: TGTGCCAGCAGCACGGGACTAGCGGGGCTTTTCGAGCAGTACTTC; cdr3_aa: CASSTGLAGLFEQYF
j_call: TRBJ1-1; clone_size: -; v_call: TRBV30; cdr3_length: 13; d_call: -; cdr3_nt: TGTGCCTGGATAGAACAGGCTCCCACTGAAGCTTTCTTT; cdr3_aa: CAWIEQAPTEAFF
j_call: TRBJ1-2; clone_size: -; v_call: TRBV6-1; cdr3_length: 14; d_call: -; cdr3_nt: TGTGCCAGCAGTGAAGCACAGAGGGTATATGGCTACACCTTC; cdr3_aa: CASSEAQRVYGYTF
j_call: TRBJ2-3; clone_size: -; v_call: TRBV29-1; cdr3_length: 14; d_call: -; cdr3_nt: TGCAGCGTTGGGTACTCGCTAGCTGGTGATACGCAGTATTTT; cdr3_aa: CSVGYSLAGDTQYF
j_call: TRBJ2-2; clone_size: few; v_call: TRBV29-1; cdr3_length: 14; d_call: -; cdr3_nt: TGCAGCGTCGGACTTCTCTTAAACACCGGGGAGCTGTTTTTT; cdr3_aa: CSVGLLLNTGELFF
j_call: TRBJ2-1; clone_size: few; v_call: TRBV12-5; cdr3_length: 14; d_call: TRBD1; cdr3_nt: TGTGCTAGTGGTTTGGTAGCAGGGGGAAATGAGCAGTTCTTC; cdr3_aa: CASGLVAGGNEQFF
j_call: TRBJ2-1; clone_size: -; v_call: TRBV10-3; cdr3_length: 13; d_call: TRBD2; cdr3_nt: TGTGCCATCTCTAGCGGGAGCAGCAATGAGCAGTTCTTC; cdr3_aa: CAISSGSSNEQFF
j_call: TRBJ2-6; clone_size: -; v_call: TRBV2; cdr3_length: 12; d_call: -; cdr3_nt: TGTGCCACCGTTGCTGGGGCCAACGTCCTGACTTTC; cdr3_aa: CATVAGANVLTF
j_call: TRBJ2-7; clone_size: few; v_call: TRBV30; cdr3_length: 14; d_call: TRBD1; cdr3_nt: TGTGCCTGGAGGCCCGGGACAGCGCCCTACGAGCAGTACTTC; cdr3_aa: CAWRPGTAPYEQYF
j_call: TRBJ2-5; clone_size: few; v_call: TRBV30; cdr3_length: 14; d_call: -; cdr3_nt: TGTGCCTGGAGTGTACGCGGAGGCCAAGAGACCCAGTACTTC; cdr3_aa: CAWSVRGGQETQYF
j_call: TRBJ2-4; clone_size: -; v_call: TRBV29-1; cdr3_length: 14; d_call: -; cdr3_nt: TGCAGCGTTGAACAGGGTTTTTCCAAAAACATTCAGTACTTC; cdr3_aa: CSVEQGFSKNIQYF
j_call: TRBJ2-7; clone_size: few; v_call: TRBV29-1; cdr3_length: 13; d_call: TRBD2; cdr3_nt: TGCAGCGTTGAAACTAGCGGCCCCTACGAGCAGTACTTC; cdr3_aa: CSVETSGPYEQYF
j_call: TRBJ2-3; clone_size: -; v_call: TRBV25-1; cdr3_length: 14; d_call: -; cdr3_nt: TGTGCCAGCAGTCGGCGGTACCGCACAGATACGCAGTATTTT; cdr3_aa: CASSRRYRTDTQYF
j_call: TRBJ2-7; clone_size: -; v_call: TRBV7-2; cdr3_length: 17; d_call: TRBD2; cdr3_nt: TGTGCCAGCAGCTTAGTGGGTGGGACTAGCTTTCCGTACGAGCAGTACTTC; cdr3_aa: CASSLVGGTSFPYEQYF
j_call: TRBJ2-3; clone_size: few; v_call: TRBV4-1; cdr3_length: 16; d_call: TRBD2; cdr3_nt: TGCGCCAGCAGCTACCGACTAGCGGGAGAGAAGGATACGCAGTATTTT; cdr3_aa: CASSYRLAGEKDTQYF
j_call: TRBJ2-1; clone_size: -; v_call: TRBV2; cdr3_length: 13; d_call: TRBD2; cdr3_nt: TGTGCCACCGGGACTAGCGGATACAATGAGCAGTTCTTC; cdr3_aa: CATGTSGYNEQFF
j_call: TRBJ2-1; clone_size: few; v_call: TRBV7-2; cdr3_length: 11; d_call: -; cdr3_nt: TGTGCCAGCAGCTTAATGCGGGAGCAGTTCTTC; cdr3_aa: CASSLMREQFF
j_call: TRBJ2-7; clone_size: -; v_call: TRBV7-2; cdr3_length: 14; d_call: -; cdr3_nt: TGTGCCAGCAGTGAAAGACGGAGTTCCTACGAGCAGTACTTC; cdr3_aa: CASSERRSSYEQYF
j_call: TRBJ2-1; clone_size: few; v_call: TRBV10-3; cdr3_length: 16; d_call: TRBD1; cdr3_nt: TGTGCCATCAGTGAGTCTGGGACAGGGACCTACAATGAGCAGTTCTTC; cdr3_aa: CAISESGTGTYNEQFF
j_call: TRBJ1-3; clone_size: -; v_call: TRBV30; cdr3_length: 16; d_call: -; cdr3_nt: TGTGCCTGGAGTGTATCGGGGGGCTCGGCCGGAAACACCATATATTTT; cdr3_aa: CAWSVSGGSAGNTIYF
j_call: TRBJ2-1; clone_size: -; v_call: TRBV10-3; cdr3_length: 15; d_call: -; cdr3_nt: TGTGCCATCAGTGACCTCCCCTCGGTAGGGGGTGAGCAGTTCTTC; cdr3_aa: CAISDLPSVGGEQFF
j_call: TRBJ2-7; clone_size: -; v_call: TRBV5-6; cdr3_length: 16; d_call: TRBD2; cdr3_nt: TGTGCCAGCAGCCTCCGGACTAGCGCGAGGAACTACGAGCAGTACTTC; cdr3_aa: CASSLRTSARNYEQYF
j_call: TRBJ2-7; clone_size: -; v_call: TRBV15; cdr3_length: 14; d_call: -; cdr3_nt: TGTGCCACCAAATGGGCTATGGGCTCCTACGAGCAGTACTTC; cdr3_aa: CATKWAMGSYEQYF
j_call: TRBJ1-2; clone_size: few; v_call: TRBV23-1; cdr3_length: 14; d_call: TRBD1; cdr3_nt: TGCGCCAGCAGTCGACAGGGGCGAGACTATGGCTACACCTTC; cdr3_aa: CASSRQGRDYGYTF
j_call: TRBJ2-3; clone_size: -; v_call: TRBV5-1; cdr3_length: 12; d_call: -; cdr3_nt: TGCGCCAGCAGCTTGGGAGGGGATACGCAGTATTTT; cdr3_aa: CASSLGGDTQYF